This T cell receptor beta chain derives from a study of shared clonotypes between healthy human individuals. Looked up from germline, CDR1 is SNHLY and CDR2 is FYNNEI. Trimming pared 5 bases from V and 5 bases from J, leaving 18 bases between. This CDR3 region has 15 residues. Assay used: immunoSEQ multiplex PCR; TCRdb lists only in-frame clones, some missing. The sample shows 1.5 million to 2.5 million clones, about 95% of them seen only once. This clone was detected only a few times. Naive CD8 cells, CD45RO-negative and positively selected for CCR7, excluded terminally differentiated effector memory CD45RA+ cells.

The chain uses TRBV2 and TRBJ1-1, with a weak D call TRBD1 (6 bases). The sequence derives from a man aged 18 to 35 in good health. The sequenced sample was naive CD8+ T cells sorted from blood. As DNA, the CDR3 is TGTGCCAGCAGTTATCCCCGGGCAGGGGAAACTGAAGCTTTCTTT. This gives the protein CASSYPRAGETEAFF. Full variable domain (outside the CDR3, taken from reference TRBV2 and TRBJ1-1): EPEVTQTPSHQVTQMGQEVILRCVPISNHLYFYWYRQILGQKVEFLVSFYNNEISEKSEIFDDQFSVERPDGSNFTLKIRSTKLEDSAMYFCASSYPRAGETEAFFGQGTRLTVV.